Listed below are T cell receptor beta chains from one sample, sequenced in a study of T-cell memory formation after mild COVID-19. TCRdb fed the 5' RACE reads into MiXCR, producing one record per CDR3 protein. This table has about 57,000 distinct CDR3 sequences, roughly an eighth appearing once. The specimen sequenced was PBMCs or a T cell subset sorted from them (not recorded which). The receptors come from a man younger than 35 who had mild COVID-19 (a few samples of this study predate the infection). Cell type and time point are not known. Both conserved end residues are part of each CDR3. The order of the fields is V gene, J gene, D gene, clone size, CDR3 protein, CDR3 DNA. D genes are given only for firm matches. Rows may omit the clone size; those that give it use once, few, many or a size class.

TRBV6-6	TRBJ1-5	TRBD1	few	CASSYPPKTGFGNQPQHF	TGTGCCAGCAGTTACCCCCCCAAGACAGGGTTTGGCAATCAGCCCCAGCATTTT
TRBV10-3	TRBJ1-6	NA	NA	CAISARGDNSPLHF	TGTGCCATCAGTGCACGGGGAGATAATTCACCCCTCCACTTT
TRBV5-1	TRBJ2-5	NA	NA	CASSLTLGQETQYF	TGCGCCAGCAGCTTGACACTAGGACAAGAGACCCAGTACTTC
TRBV5-4	TRBJ1-1	NA	once	CASSLTRGAWGTEAFF	TGTGCCAGCAGCTTGACAAGGGGCGCCTGGGGCACTGAAGCTTTCTTT
TRBV10-3	TRBJ2-5	NA	many	CAISESGVQYF	TGTGCCATCAGTGAATCGGGCGTCCAGTACTTC
TRBV18	TRBJ2-7	NA	few	CASSAGESYEQYF	TGTGCCAGCTCGGCAGGGGAAAGTTACGAGCAGTACTTC
TRBV29-1	TRBJ2-5	TRBD1	NA	CSADRVDETQYF	TGCAGCGCGGACAGGGTCGATGAGACCCAGTACTTC
TRBV5-1	TRBJ2-1	TRBD2	few	CASGAGGRYNEQFF	TGCGCCAGTGGAGCGGGGGGGCGATACAATGAGCAGTTCTTC
TRBV7-3	TRBJ1-1	NA	NA	CASSLSGGTEAFF	TGTGCCAGCAGCTTAAGCGGTGGCACTGAAGCTTTCTTT
TRBV9	TRBJ2-3	NA	NA	CASTTGTGGGGDTQYF	TGTGCCAGCACCACCGGGACGGGGGGCGGGGGTGATACGCAGTATTTT
TRBV6-2/TRBV6-3	TRBJ2-1	NA	many	CASSYPPDEQFF	TGTGCCAGCAGTTACCCTCCCGATGAGCAGTTCTTC
TRBV4-2	TRBJ2-1	TRBD2	NA	CASSQDTGGWNEQFF	TGTGCCAGCAGCCAAGATACGGGAGGGTGGAATGAGCAGTTCTTC
TRBV30	TRBJ2-2	TRBD2	many	CAWNRGGGELFF	TGTGCCTGGAATCGCGGGGGAGGGGAGCTGTTTTTT
TRBV4-1	TRBJ2-1	NA	NA	CASRKPSGNEQLF	TGCGCCAGCAGAAAACCTTCCGGCAATGAGCAGTTATTC
TRBV6-5	TRBJ1-4	NA	NA	CASSYSVPGSSEKLFF	TGTGCCAGCAGTTACTCAGTCCCGGGGAGTAGTGAAAAACTGTTTTTT
TRBV10-1	TRBJ2-2	TRBD1	many	CASSQQGANSGELFF	TGCGCCAGCAGTCAACAGGGGGCGAATAGCGGGGAGCTGTTTTTT
TRBV20-1	TRBJ2-3	NA	NA	CSTTSASSTDTQYF	TGCAGTACAACTTCAGCGTCTAGCACAGATACGCAGTATTTT
TRBV6-4	TRBJ2-2	NA	NA	CASSDSSGSANTGELFF	TGTGCCAGCAGTGACTCGTCGGGAAGCGCGAACACCGGGGAGCTGTTTTTT
TRBV27	TRBJ1-1	TRBD1	many	CASSFEGQGHTEAFF	TGTGCCAGCAGTTTTGAGGGACAGGGTCACACTGAAGCTTTCTTT
TRBV10-3	TRBJ2-7	TRBD2	few	CAISEGLAGPLGEQYF	TGTGCCATCAGTGAAGGGCTAGCGGGACCACTAGGCGAGCAGTACTTC
TRBV4-3	TRBJ2-5	TRBD2	few	CASSHGGAVETQYF	TGCGCCAGCAGCCACGGGGGGGCCGTAGAGACCCAGTACTTC
TRBV7-8	TRBJ2-5	NA	medium-sized	CASSPTSGETQYF	TGTGCCAGCAGCCCAACTAGTGGTGAGACCCAGTACTTC
TRBV11-3	TRBJ2-3	TRBD2	few	CASSSGTSGRATDTQYF	TGTGCCAGCAGCTCCGGGACTAGCGGGAGAGCAACAGATACGCAGTATTTT
TRBV11-2	TRBJ2-5	NA	many	CASSLAPGGQETQYF	TGTGCCAGCAGCTTAGCCCCTGGGGGGCAAGAGACCCAGTACTTC